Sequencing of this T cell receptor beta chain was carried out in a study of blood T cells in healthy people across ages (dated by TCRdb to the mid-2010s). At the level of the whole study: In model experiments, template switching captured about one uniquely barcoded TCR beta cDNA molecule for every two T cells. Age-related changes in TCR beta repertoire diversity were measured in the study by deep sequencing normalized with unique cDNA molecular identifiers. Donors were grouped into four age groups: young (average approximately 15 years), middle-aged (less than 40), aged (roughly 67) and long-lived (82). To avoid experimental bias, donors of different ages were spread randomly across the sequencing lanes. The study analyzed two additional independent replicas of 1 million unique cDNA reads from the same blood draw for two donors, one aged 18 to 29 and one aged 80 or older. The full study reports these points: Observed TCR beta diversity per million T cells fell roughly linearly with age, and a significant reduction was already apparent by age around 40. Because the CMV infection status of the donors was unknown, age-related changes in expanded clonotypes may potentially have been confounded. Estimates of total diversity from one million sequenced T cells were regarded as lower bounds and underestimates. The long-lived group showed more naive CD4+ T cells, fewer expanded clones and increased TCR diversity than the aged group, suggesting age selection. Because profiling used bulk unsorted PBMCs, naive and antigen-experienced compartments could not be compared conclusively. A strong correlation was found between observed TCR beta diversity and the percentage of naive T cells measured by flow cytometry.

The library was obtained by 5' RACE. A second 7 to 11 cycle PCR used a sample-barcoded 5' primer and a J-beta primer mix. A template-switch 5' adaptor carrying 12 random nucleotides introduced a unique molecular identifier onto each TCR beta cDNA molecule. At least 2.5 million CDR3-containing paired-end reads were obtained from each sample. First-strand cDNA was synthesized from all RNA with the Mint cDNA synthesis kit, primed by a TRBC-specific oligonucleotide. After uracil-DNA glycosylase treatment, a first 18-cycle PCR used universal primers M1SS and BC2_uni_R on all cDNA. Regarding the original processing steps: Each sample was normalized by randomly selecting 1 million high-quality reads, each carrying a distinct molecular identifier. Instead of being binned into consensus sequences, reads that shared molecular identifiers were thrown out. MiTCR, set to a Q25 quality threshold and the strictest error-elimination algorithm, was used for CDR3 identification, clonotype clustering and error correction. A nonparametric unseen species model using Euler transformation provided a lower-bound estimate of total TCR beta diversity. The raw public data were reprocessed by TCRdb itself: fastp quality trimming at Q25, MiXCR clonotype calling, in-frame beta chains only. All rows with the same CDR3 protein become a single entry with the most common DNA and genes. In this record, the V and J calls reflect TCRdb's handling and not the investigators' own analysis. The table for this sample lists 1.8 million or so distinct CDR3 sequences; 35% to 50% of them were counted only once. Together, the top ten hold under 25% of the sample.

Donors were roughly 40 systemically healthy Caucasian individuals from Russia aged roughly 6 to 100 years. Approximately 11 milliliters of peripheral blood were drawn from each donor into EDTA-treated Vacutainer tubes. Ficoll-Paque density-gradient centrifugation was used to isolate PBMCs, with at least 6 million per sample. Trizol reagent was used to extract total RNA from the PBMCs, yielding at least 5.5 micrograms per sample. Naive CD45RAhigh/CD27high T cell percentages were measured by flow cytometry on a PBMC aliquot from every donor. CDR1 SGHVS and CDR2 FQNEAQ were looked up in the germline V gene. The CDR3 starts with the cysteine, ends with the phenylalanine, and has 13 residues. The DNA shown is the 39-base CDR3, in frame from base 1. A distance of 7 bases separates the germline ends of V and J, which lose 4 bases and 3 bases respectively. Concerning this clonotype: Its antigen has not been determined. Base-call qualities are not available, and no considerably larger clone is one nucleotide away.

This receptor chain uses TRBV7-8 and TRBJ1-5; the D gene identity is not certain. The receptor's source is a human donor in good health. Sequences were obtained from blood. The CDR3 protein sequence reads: CASSSLLNQPQHF. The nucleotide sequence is TGTGCCAGCAGCTCCCTCCTCAATCAGCCCCAGCATTTT.